This TCR beta chain originates from a study of T-cell reconstitution after alpha-beta-depleted transplantation in children. Findings of the study overall: T-cell counts and diversity at one year following transplant were attributed mainly to newly produced T cells. Reports say that about two months after transplant, the alpha-beta T cells came out of several hundred graft clones that had expanded. It was surviving recipient T cells and thymic progenitors that gave some patients high TCRbeta diversity at day 60.

TCRbeta library preparation incorporated unique molecular identifiers. TCRdb re-derived calls from the PCR reads in MiXCR, one entry per CDR3 protein. The sample consists of fewer than 500,000 distinct CDR3 sequences, roughly 43% of them appearing once. This clonotype has a count of ten or more. As yet, its antigen is unknown. The CDR3 runs 14 residues. The germline CDR1 and CDR2 sequences are SGHVS and FQNEAQ. The ends were cut back, 5 bases at V and 3 bases at J, with 14 bases in the middle. The clonotype originates from a girl aged 2-9 years with aplastic anemia, due to receive a stem cell transplant. The input for sequencing was PBMCs, taken before TCRalphabeta/CD19-depleted stem cell transplant. V is TRBV7-8 and J is TRBJ2-7; unclear D gene. CDR3 bases: TGTGCCAGCAGCCCAGAGGCAGGCAGCTACGAGCAGTACTTC. Translation gives CASSPEAGSYEQYF.